One sample yielded the 4 T cell receptor beta chains listed below, sequenced in a study of neoadjuvant nivolumab and ipilimumab in lung cancer. The protocol was immunoSEQ multiplex PCR, while the TCRdb copy is restricted to in-frame clones and leaves out a portion. The repertoire holds 7,700 or so clones, with approximately 88% as singletons. This specimen consisted of tumor tissue, obtained after neoadjuvant nivolumab, alone or with ipilimumab, at or shortly before surgery. These receptors came from an adult with non-small cell lung cancer. Some clones in this sample may be carry-over from other donors' samples.

The rearrangement joins TRBV6-1 to TRBJ2-2; D perhaps matches TRBD1 (6 bases). V dropped 7 bases and J dropped 4 bases, with 16 bases sitting between them. The CDR3 consists of 15 residues. Per germline, CDR1 MNHNS and CDR2 SASEGT. In DNA, the CDR3 is TGTGCCAGCAAATGGGACACCTTAAGCACCGGGGAGCTGTTTTTT. Translating gives CASKWDTLSTGELFF.

The gene calls are TRBV25-1 and TRBJ2-1; D gene ambiguous. The length of the CDR3 is 14 residues. Trimming removed 5 bases from V and 5 bases from J, with 13 bases in between. Per the germline V gene, CDR1 is MGHDK and CDR2 is SYGVNS. CDR3 sequence reads: CASSYSEWNNEQFF. The CDR3 DNA reads as TGTGCCAGCAGTTATTCGGAATGGAACAATGAGCAGTTCTTC.

The chain recombines TRBV7-9 with TRBJ1-2; 8 nucleotides match TRBD1. V lost 2 bases to trimming and J lost 7 bases; unmatched junction nucleotides: 9. The CDR3 loop spans 15 amino acids. Germline CDR1 reads SEHNR; CDR2 reads FQNEAQ (reference sequence). CDR3 amino acids: CASSLMSGGGGGYTF. CDR3 bases: TGTGCCAGCAGCTTAATGTCAGGGGGCGGCGGTGGCTACACCTTC. Full variable domain (remainder filled in from reference TRBV7-9 and TRBJ1-2): DTGVSQNPRHKITKRGQNVTFRCDPISEHNRLYWYRQTLGQGPEFLTYFQNEAQLEKSRLLSDRFSAERPKGSFSTLEIQRTEQGDSAMYLCASSLMSGGGGGYTFGSGTRLTVV.

The sample holds a few counts of this clone. The chain couples TRBV25-1 to TRBJ1-1, with D perhaps TRBD1 (5 bases). The CDR3 covers 16 residues. Germline loops: CDR1 MGHDK, CDR2 SYGVNS. Trimming stripped 3 bases from V and 5 bases from J, with 19 bases between. The CDR3 nucleotides are TGTGCCAGCAGTGACCCTAAGGCGGGGCCCTGGACTGAAGCTTTCTTT. As protein: CASSDPKAGPWTEAFF.